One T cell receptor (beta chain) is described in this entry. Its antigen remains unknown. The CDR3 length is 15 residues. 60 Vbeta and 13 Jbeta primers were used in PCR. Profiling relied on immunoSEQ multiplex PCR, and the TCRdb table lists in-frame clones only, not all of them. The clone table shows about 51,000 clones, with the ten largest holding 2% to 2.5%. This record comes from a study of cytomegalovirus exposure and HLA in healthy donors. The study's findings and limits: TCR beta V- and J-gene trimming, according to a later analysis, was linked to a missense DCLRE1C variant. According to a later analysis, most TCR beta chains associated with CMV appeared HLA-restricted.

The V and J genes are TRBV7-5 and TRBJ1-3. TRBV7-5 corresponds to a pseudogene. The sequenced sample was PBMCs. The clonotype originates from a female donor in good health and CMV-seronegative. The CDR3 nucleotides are TGTGCCAGAAGCTTTGGGGAGCTGTCTGGAAACACCATATATTTT. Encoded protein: CARSFGELSGNTIYF.